A single sample gave rise to the 11 T cell receptor beta chains below, sequenced in a study of beta chain features in type 1 diabetes. Their cognate antigens are unknown. What was sequenced were expressed TCRB transcripts, since all of the isolated RNA had been reverse transcribed. Sequencing was performed with immunoSEQ multiplex PCR; in TCRdb, only in-frame clones are kept and a portion is missing. The sample holds hundreds of thousands of clones, 13% to 15% seen once. Study conclusions and caveats: Shortening that was moderate but significant affected the TCRB CDR3s of Type 1 diabetes patients in all four CD4+ subsets.

The sequenced sample consisted of naive CD4+ T cells from blood. The receptor set was obtained from a man aged 25 to 45 with type 1 diabetes.

The V and J genes are TRBV2 and TRBJ2-1, with 9 positions matching TRBD2. CDR3 size: 15 residues. V was pared by 5 bases and J by 3 bases, with 5 bases of the junction left unmatched. Germline V gene sequence: CDR1 SNHLY, CDR2 FYNNEI. The CDR3 nucleotides are TGTGCCAGCAGTTTAATAGCGGGAGACTACAATGAGCAGTTCTTC. Translation: CASSLIAGDYNEQFF.

The V call is TRBV28, the J call TRBJ2-3; no reliable D call. The length of the CDR3 is 14 residues. The germline V gene encodes CDR1 MDHEN and CDR2 SYDVKM. V dropped 5 bases and J dropped 0 bases, with 9 bases sitting between them. The CDR3 sequence is CASSLPRSTDTQYF. CDR3 nucleotide sequence: TGTGCCAGCAGTCTCCCTAGGAGCACAGATACGCAGTATTTT.

V gene TRBV18 combines with J gene TRBJ1-2; D gene unclear. Per germline, CDR1 KGHSH and CDR2 LQKENI. Trimming removed 3 bases from V and 1 base from J, with 9 bases in between. CDR3 size: 14 residues. CDR3: CASSPGGNNYGYTF. The CDR3 bases are TGTGCCAGCTCACCGGGAGGGAATAACTATGGCTACACCTTC. The whole variable domain, remainder taken from reference TRBV18 and TRBJ1-2, is NAGVMQNPRHLVRRRGQEARLRCSPMKGHSHVYWYRQLPEEGLKFMVYLQKENIIDESGMPKERFSAEFPKEGPSILRIQQVVRGDSAAYFCASSPGGNNYGYTFGSGTRLTVV.

This clone was counted a few times. Other DNA sequences of this sample code for an identical CDR3. The J gene is TRBJ2-3, the V gene TRBV5-1; D may be TRBD1 (6 bases). The germline V gene encodes CDR1 SGHRS and CDR2 YFSETQ. Trimming cost V 4 bases and J 4 bases, with 10 bases left between them. The CDR3 sequence is 13 residues long. The CDR3 region has the DNA TGCGCCAGCAGCCTCGAGGGGGCAGATACGCAGTATTTT. Protein product: CASSLEGADTQYF. The full variable domain, rest sourced from reference TRBV5-1 and TRBJ2-3, is KAGVTQTPRYLIKTRGQQVTLSCSPISGHRSVSWYQQTPGQGLQFLFEYFSETQRNKGNFPGRFSGRQFSNSRSEMNVSTLELGDSALYLCASSLEGADTQYFGPGTRLTVL.

The rearrangement uses TRBV5-1 and TRBJ1-1; 8 nucleotides align to TRBD1. Germline V gene data show CDR1 as SGHRS and CDR2 as YFSETQ. The CDR3 loop spans 15 amino acids. Trimming at V came to 0 bases and at J to 7 bases, leaving 8 bases not matched to a gene. Here the CDR3 DNA reads TGCGCCAGCAGCTTGGTACCGGGACAGGTAATTGAAGCTTTCTTT. Encoded protein: CASSLVPGQVIEAFF.

The CDR3 nucleotides read TGTGCCTGGGCCAGGGGCCCGGATGGCTACACCTTC. Translating gives CAWARGPDGYTF. V and J are TRBV30 and TRBJ1-2; maybe TRBD1 (6 bases). Germline loops: CDR1 GTSNPN, CDR2 SVGIG (reference sequence). V lost 5 bases, J lost 6 bases, and 13 bases lay in between. The CDR3 loop spans 12 amino acids.

The genes are TRBV6-5 and TRBJ2-1, with D unresolved. The CDR3 is 16 residues long. The V gene lost 0 bases and the J gene lost 6 bases, with 15 bases spanning the gap. CDR1 is MNHEY and CDR2 is SVGAGI in the germline V gene. The CDR3 loop reads CASSYSWADRFNEQFF. For the CDR3, the DNA is TGTGCCAGCAGTTACTCTTGGGCAGATCGTTTCAATGAGCAGTTCTTC.

In DNA form, the CDR3 reads TGTGCCAGCAGCTTACAGGGGATGAACACTGAAGCTTTCTTT. Translated, it gives CASSLQGMNTEAFF. V usage is TRBV7-2 and J usage is TRBJ1-1; TRBD1 might be the D (6 bases). CDR1 and CDR2 (germline): SGHTA, FQGNSA. The V end was cut by 2 bases, the J end by 0 bases, with 7 bases between. The CDR3 has 14 amino acids.

The chain joins TRBV7-3 to TRBJ2-1; possibly TRBD2 for D (6 bases). There are 16 residues in the CDR3. V lost 3 bases, J lost 3 bases, and 15 bases lay in between. Germline CDR1 SGHTA, CDR2 FQGTGA. The CDR3 sequence is CASSFMGSGSYNEQFF. CDR3 sequence (DNA): TGTGCCAGCAGCTTCATGGGTAGCGGAAGCTACAATGAGCAGTTCTTC.

This chain uses TRBV4-3 with TRBJ2-3; possibly TRBD2 for D (5 bases). Germline CDR1 is LGHNA and CDR2 is YSLEER. V was trimmed by 9 bases and J by 3 bases, leaving 22 bases between them. The CDR3 extends over 16 amino acids. In nucleotides, the CDR3 is TGCGCCAGTATTAATCCTGGGAGTCAGGTAACAGATACGCAGTATTTT. Encoded protein: CASINPGSQVTDTQYF.

This clone was picked up a small number of times. The J gene is TRBJ2-3, the V gene TRBV7-8; 13 bases map to TRBD2. Germline V gene data show CDR1 as SGHVS and CDR2 as FQNEAQ. CDR3 length: 18 residues. V trimming: 2 bases; J trimming: 8 bases; junction bases outside the gene matches: 13. CDR3 nucleotide sequence: TGTGCCAGCAGCTTAAGGACTAGCGGGAGAAGGAATTTCGGTACGCAGTATTTT. Translated: CASSLRTSGRRNFGTQYF.